In this sample, the clone carrying this T cell receptor beta chain is medium-sized. Its antigen is unidentified. This CDR3 is 14 amino acids long. Germline V gives CDR1 SNHLY, CDR2 FYNNEI. J lost 5 bases, V lost 5 bases, and 6 bases had no gene match. This record belongs to a study of OX40 agonist ivuxolimab in advanced cancers. Overall study results and limits: CD4+ and CD8+ blood T cells expanded clonally by week 6 at 0.1 to 3.0 mg/kg.

Repertoires were generated with immunoSEQ multiplex PCR, while TCRdb's copy carries only in-frame clones and drops some. This sample carries approximately 100,000 clones, approximately 80% of them seen once, and the ten largest clones take around 5%. The sample consisted of CD4+ or CD8+ T cells sorted from blood, taken in a trial of the OX40 agonist ivuxolimab. The sequence came from an adult with an advanced solid tumor such as melanoma, head and neck, liver or kidney cancer. The rearrangement joins TRBV2 to TRBJ2-7; 10 positions agree with TRBD1. The CDR3 region is CASSWDRGVDEQYF. Here the CDR3 DNA reads TGTGCCAGCAGTTGGGACAGGGGTGTGGACGAGCAGTACTTC.